This TCR beta chain was captured in a study of blood T cell repertoires in COVID-19. Study context: PBMCs, B-cell-depleted T cells, or T cells provided the cDNA or gDNA that made up the material.

TCRdb keeps only in-frame clones here, not all; method: immunoSEQ multiplex PCR. Seen here are 200,000 to 250,000 clones, 86% observed once, and the top ten hold 6.2%. Material for sequencing was peripheral blood. This TCR was recovered from a man aged 55 to 70 with acute or convalescent COVID-19.

CDR3 nucleotide sequence: TGTGCCAGCAGTGACCGGGACAGGGGAACAGATACGCAGTATTTT. As protein: CASSDRDRGTDTQYF. V gene TRBV2 combines with J gene TRBJ2-3; TRBD1 matches at 10 bases. J was trimmed by 3 bases and V by 3 bases; bases with no gene match: 3. Looked up from germline, CDR1 is SNHLY and CDR2 is FYNNEI. The length of the CDR3 is 15 residues. Looking up the rest from reference TRBV2 and TRBJ2-3 gives the full variable domain: EPEVTQTPSHQVTQMGQEVILRCVPISNHLYFYWYRQILGQKVEFLVSFYNNEISEKSEIFDDQFSVERPDGSNFTLKIRSTKLEDSAMYFCASSDRDRGTDTQYFGPGTRLTVL.